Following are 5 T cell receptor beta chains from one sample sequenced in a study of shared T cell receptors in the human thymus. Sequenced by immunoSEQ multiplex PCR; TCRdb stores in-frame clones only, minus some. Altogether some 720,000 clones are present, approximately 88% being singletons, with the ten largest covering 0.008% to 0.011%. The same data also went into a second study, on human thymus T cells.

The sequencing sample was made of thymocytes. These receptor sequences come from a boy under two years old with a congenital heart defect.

CDR3 sequence: CASRQREKLFF. In DNA form, the CDR3 reads TGTGCCAGCCGCCAGCGAGAAAAACTGTTTTTT. This chain joins TRBV5-8 and TRBJ1-4; no clear D. The CDR3 has 11 amino acids. Germline V gives CDR1 SGHTS, CDR2 YDEGEE. With 7 bases removed from V and 8 bases from J, the gap between germline ends came to 9 bases.

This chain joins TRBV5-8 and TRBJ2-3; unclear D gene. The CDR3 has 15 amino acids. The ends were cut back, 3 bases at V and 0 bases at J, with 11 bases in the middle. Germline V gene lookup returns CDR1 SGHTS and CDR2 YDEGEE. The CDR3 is CASSCRHASTDTQYF. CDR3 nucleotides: TGTGCCAGCAGCTGCCGACACGCTAGCACAGATACGCAGTATTTT.

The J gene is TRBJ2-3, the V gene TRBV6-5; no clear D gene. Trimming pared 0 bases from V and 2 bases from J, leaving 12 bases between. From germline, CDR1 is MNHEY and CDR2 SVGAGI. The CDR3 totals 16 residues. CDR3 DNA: TGTGCCAGCAGTTACTCGATAGGAGTCCCCACAGATACGCAGTATTTT. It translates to CASSYSIGVPTDTQYF.

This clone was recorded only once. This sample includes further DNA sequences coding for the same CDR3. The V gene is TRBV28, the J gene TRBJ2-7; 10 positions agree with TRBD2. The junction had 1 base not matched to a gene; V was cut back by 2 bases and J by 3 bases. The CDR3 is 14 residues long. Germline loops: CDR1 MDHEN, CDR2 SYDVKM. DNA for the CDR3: TGTGCCAGCAGTTTAGGACTAGCGGACTACGAGCAGTACTTC. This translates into CASSLGLADYEQYF.

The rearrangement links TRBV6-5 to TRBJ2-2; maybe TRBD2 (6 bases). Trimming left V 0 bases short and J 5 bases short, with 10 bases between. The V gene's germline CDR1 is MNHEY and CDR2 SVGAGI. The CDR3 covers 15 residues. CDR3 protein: CASSYSRERTGELFF. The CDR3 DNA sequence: TGTGCCAGCAGTTACTCTCGGGAGCGAACCGGGGAGCTGTTTTTT.